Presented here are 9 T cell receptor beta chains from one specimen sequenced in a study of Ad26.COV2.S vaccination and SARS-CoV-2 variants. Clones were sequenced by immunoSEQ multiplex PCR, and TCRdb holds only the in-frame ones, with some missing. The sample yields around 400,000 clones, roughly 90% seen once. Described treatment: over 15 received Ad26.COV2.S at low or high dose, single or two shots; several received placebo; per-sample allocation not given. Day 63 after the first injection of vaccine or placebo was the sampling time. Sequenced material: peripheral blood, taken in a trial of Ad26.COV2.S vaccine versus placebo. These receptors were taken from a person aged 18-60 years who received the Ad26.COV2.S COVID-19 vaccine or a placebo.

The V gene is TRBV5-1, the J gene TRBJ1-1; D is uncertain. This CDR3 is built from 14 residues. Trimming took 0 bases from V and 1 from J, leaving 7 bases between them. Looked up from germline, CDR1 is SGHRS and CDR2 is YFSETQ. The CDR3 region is CASSLGIRNTEAFF. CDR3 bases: TGCGCCAGCAGCTTGGGGATCCGGAACACTGAAGCTTTCTTT.

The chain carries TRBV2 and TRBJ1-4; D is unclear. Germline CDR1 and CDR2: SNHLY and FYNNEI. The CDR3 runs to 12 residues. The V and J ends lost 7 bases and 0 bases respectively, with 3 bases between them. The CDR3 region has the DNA TGTGCCAGCACTACAACTAATGAAAAACTGTTTTTT. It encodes CASTTTNEKLFF. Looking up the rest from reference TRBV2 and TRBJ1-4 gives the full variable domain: EPEVTQTPSHQVTQMGQEVILRCVPISNHLYFYWYRQILGQKVEFLVSFYNNEISEKSEIFDDQFSVERPDGSNFTLKIRSTKLEDSAMYFCASTTTNEKLFFGSGTQLSVL.

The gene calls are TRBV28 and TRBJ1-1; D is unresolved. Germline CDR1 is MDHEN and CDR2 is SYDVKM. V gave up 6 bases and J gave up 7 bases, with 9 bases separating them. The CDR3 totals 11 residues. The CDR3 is CASSVHGEAFF. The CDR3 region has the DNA TGTGCCAGCAGCGTACATGGTGAAGCTTTCTTT. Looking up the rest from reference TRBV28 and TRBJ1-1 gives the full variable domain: DVKVTQSSRYLVKRTGEKVFLECVQDMDHENMFWYRQDPGLGLRLIYFSYDVKMKEKGDIPEGYSVSREKKERFSLILESASTNQTSMYLCASSVHGEAFFGQGTRLTVV.

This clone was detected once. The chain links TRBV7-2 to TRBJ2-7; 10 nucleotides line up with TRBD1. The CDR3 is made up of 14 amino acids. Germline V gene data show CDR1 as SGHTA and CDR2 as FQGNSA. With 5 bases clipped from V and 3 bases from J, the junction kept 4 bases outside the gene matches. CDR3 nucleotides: TGTGCCAGCAGCCCTCGGGACAGGGGCTACGAGCAGTACTTC. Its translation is CASSPRDRGYEQYF.

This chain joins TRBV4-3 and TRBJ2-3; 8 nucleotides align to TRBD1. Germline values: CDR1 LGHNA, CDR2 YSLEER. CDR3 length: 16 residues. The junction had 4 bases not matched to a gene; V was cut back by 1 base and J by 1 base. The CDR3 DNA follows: TGCGCCAGCAGCCAAGGGACAGGGCCGGGCACAGATACGCAGTATTTT. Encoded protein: CASSQGTGPGTDTQYF.

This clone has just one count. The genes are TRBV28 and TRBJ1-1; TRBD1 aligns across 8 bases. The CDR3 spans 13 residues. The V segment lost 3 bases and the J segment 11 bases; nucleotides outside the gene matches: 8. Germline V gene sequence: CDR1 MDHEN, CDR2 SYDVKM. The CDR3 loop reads CASSLQGARIAFF. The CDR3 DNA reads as TGTGCCAGCAGTTTGCAGGGGGCGCGGATTGCTTTCTTT. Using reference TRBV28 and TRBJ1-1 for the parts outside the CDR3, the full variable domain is DVKVTQSSRYLVKRTGEKVFLECVQDMDHENMFWYRQDPGLGLRLIYFSYDVKMKEKGDIPEGYSVSREKKERFSLILESASTNQTSMYLCASSLQGARIAFFGQGTRLTVV.

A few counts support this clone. The CDR3 DNA follows: TGTGCCAGCAGTGGGTACCGGACAGGGGGTGGGGAGACCCAGTACTTC. Its translation: CASSGYRTGGGETQYF. This chain links TRBV25-1 with TRBJ2-5; 10 bases line up with TRBD1. The CDR3 totals 16 residues. V shed 4 bases, J shed 5 bases, and the junction held 10 bases outside the gene matches. The V gene's germline CDR1 is MGHDK and CDR2 SYGVNS.

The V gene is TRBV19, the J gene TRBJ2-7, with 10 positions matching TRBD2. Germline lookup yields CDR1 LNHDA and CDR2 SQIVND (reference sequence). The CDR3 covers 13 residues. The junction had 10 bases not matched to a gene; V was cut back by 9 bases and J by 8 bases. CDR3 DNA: TGTGCCAGCCGGGAGGTAGCGGGAGGTAAGCAGTACTTC. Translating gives CASREVAGGKQYF. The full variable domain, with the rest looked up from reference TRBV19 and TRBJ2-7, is DGGITQSPKYLFRKEGQNVTLSCEQNLNHDAMYWYRQDPGQGLRLIYYSQIVNDFQKGDIAEGYSVSREKKESFPLTVTSAQKNPTAFYLCASREVAGGKQYFGPGTRLTVT.

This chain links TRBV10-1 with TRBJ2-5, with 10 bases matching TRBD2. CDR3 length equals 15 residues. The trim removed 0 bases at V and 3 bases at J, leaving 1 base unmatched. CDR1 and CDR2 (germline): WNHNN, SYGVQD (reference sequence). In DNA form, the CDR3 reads TGCGCCAGCAGTGAGTCGGGACTAGCGAAAGAGACCCAGTACTTC. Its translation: CASSESGLAKETQYF.